A single sample gave rise to the 10 T cell receptor beta chains below, sequenced in a study of blood T cell repertoires in COVID-19. TCRdb keeps only in-frame clones here, not all; method: immunoSEQ multiplex PCR. Here the sample spans more than 85,000 clones, just under 90% being singletons. Sequences were obtained from peripheral blood. Source of these receptors: a human donor in a cohort sampled during active COVID-19.

This chain connects TRBV27 to TRBJ1-5; tentative D call: TRBD1 (5 bases). CDR3 length: 12 amino acids. The V gene lost 3 bases and the J gene lost 11 bases, with 11 bases spanning the gap. Germline V gives CDR1 MNHEY, CDR2 SMNVEV (reference sequence). The CDR3 DNA is TGTGCCAGCAGTTTCGCGGGGGGGACCCAGCATTTT. Its protein is CASSFAGGTQHF.

This rearrangement joins TRBV9 to TRBJ1-1; D gene ambiguous. The CDR3 runs to 14 residues. Per the germline V gene, CDR1 is SGDLS and CDR2 is YYNGEE. Trimming shortened V by 0 bases and J by 1 base, and 7 bases separated the two germline ends. DNA of the CDR3: TGTGCCAGCAGCGTAGCCAGTGCGAACACTGAAGCTTTCTTT. The encoded protein is CASSVASANTEAFF.

The sample holds one count of this clone. The chain has TRBV2 and TRBJ1-2, with 9 positions matching TRBD1. Unmatched junction bases numbered 5, after V lost 7 bases and J lost 8 bases. Germline CDR1 SNHLY, CDR2 FYNNEI. The CDR3 is made up of 12 amino acids. DNA for the CDR3: TGTGCCAGCATTCGGACAGGGGACGGCTACACCTTC. This encodes CASIRTGDGYTF.

The CDR3 spells CASSLSGTSGRQFF. The CDR3 region has the DNA TGTGCCAGCAGTCTATCCGGGACTAGCGGGAGGCAGTTCTTC. This chain links TRBV28 with TRBJ2-1; 14 positions match TRBD2. CDR3 length equals 14 residues. V was clipped by 5 bases and J by 12 bases; unmatched bases: 6. Germline values: CDR1 MDHEN, CDR2 SYDVKM.

This rearrangement joins TRBV3-1 (or the pseudogene TRBV3-2) to TRBJ2-5; D perhaps matches TRBD2 (5 bases). This CDR3 spans 14 amino acids. In germline, CDR1 is LGHDT, CDR2 YNNKEL (reference sequence). Trimming stripped 0 bases from V and 11 bases from J, with 16 bases between. The CDR3 is CASSQDLLGAQQYF. The CDR3 DNA follows: TGTGCCAGCAGCCAAGATCTTTTGGGAGCTCAACAGTACTTC.

A word on this clone: Other nucleotide sequences in the sample specify the same CDR3. The rearrangement joins TRBV18 to TRBJ1-1; D is possibly TRBD1 (5 bases). The CDR3 consists of 13 residues. Trimming stripped 3 bases from V and 1 base from J, with 6 bases between. Germline assignment: CDR1 KGHSH and CDR2 LQKENI. This CDR3 is CASSPQGNTEAFF. DNA of the CDR3: TGTGCCAGCTCACCGCAGGGGAACACTGAAGCTTTCTTT.

The J gene is TRBJ2-2, the V gene TRBV6-5, with 7 bases aligning to TRBD1. This CDR3 has 13 amino acids. Germline V gene sequence: CDR1 MNHEY, CDR2 SVGAGI. The V gene end was trimmed by 11 bases and the J gene end by 6 bases; junction bases not matched to a gene: 9. The CDR3 is CAGLDRVAGELFF. For the CDR3, the DNA is TGTGCCGGCCTAGACAGGGTGGCCGGGGAGCTGTTTTTT.

This sequence joins TRBV5-6 and TRBJ1-1, with 8 bases fitting TRBD1. The CDR3 spans 14 residues. J gave up 7 bases and V 3 bases, and 8 bases lay outside the gene matches. Germline V CDR1 and CDR2: SGHDT, YYEEEE. The CDR3: CASSWIDRGDEAFF. For the CDR3, the DNA is TGTGCCAGCAGCTGGATAGACAGGGGTGATGAAGCTTTCTTT.

The gene calls are TRBV15 and TRBJ2-3, with D maybe TRBD2 (6 bases). CDR1 and CDR2 (germline): LNHNV, YYDKDF (reference sequence). V gave up 0 bases and J gave up 4 bases, with 14 bases separating them. This CDR3 region has 16 residues. In nucleotides, the CDR3 is TGTGCCACCAGCAGAGATCCGTCCGGGAGATCAGATACGCAGTATTTT. Translation: CATSRDPSGRSDTQYF.

The rearrangement uses TRBV7-8 and TRBJ2-7, with D possibly matching TRBD2 (7 bases). The CDR3 runs 12 residues. With 5 bases removed from V and 12 bases from J, the gap between germline ends came to 17 bases. The germline gives CDR1 SGHVS, CDR2 FQNEAQ. The CDR3 nucleotides are TGTGCCAGCAGCCCCAGAGAGGGGGGGCGGTACTTC. This codes for CASSPREGGRYF.